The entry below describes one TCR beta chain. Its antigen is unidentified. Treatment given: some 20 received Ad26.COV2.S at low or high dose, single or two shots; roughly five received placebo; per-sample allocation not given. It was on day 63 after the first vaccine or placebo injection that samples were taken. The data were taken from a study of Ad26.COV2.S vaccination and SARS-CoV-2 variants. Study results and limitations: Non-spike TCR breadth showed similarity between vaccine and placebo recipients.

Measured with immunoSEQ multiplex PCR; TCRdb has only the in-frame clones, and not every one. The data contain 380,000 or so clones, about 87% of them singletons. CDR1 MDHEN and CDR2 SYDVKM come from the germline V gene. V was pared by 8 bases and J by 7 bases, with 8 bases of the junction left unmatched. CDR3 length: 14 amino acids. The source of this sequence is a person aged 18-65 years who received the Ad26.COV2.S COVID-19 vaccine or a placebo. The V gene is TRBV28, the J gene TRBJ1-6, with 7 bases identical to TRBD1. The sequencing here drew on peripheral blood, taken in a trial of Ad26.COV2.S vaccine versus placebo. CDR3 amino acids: CASGNRDRNSPLHF. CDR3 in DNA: TGTGCCAGCGGCAACCGGGACAGAAATTCACCCCTCCACTTT.